The clone carrying this T cell receptor (beta chain) was observed many times. Using its own MiXCR run on the 5' RACE reads, TCRdb lists one record per CDR3 protein. The sample holds roughly 30,000 distinct CDR3 sequences, about 4.6% seen once. This sample was included in a study of early T cells in non-severe SARS-CoV-2 infection. J gave up 10 bases and V 3 bases, and 7 bases lay outside the gene matches. The CDR3 runs to 15 residues. Looked up from germline, CDR1 is KGHSH and CDR2 is LQKENI. This receptor was identified in an adult who was a healthcare worker with PCR-confirmed SARS-CoV-2 infection or an uninfected control (not recorded which). Sequenced sample: whole blood. The chain uses TRBV18 and TRBJ1-6; 9 bases line up with TRBD1. In nucleotides, the CDR3 is TGTGCCAGCTCACCGGGACAGGGTTTGGAGTCACCCCTCCACTTT. Protein sequence: CASSPGQGLESPLHF.